What follows describes a single TCR beta chain. Its antigen is unidentified. This entry is derived from a study of identical twins. Study-level findings and limits: Low generation probability was overrepresented in out-of-frame alpha sequences shared by twins. High-abundance cord blood beta clonotypes had fewer insertions; memory repertoires showed none.

Template switching added a universal primer binding site, and final cDNA carried unique molecular identifiers. Each CDR3 protein is one row after TCRdb ran MiXCR on the 5' RACE reads. Of approximately 490,000 distinct CDR3 sequences in the sample, 20% to 25% are singletons; the top ten hold around 0.47%. With V trimmed by 5 bases and J by 4 bases, 4 bases remained unmatched. Germline CDR1 reads SGHAT; CDR2 reads FQNNGV. The CDR3 sequence is 15 residues long. These records were also assigned to another study, of yellow fever vaccine responses in identical twins. Turning to that study: The authors reported partly convergent, partly personalized vaccine responses in identical twins.

The sequenced sample was CD4+ T cells sorted from blood. The J gene is TRBJ2-1, the V gene TRBV11-2; the match to TRBD2 covers 11 bases. This clonotype was obtained from a woman aged 18 to 35 in good health. CDR3 residues: CASSTGLAAYNEQFF. CDR3 nucleotides: TGTGCCAGCAGCACGGGACTAGCGGCATACAATGAGCAGTTCTTC. Full variable domain (outside the CDR3, taken from reference TRBV11-2 and TRBJ2-1): EAGVAQSPRYKIIEKRQSVAFWCNPISGHATLYWYQQILGQGPKLLIQFQNNGVVDDSQLPKDRFSAERLKGVDSTLKIQPAKLEDSAVYLCASSTGLAAYNEQFFGPGTRLTVL.